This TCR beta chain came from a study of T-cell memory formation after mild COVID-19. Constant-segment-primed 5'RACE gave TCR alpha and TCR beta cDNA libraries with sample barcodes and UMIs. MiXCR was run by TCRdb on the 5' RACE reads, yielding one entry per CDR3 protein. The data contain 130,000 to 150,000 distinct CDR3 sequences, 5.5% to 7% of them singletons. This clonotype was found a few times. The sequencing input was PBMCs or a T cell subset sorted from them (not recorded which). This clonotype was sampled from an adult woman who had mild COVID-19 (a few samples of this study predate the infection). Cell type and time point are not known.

CDR3 nucleotides: TGTGCCAGCAGGGGGACGACAGGGAAGGAGACCCAGTACTTC. Its translation: CASRGTTGKETQYF. The chain is built from TRBV6-1 and TRBJ2-5; 7 bases are shared with TRBD1. Germline loops: CDR1 MNHNS, CDR2 SASEGT. The CDR3 loop spans 14 amino acids. V shed 6 bases and J 5 bases; nucleotides not matched to a gene: 9.